A selection of T cell receptor beta chains follows, all from one sample in a study of T cells in Graves' hyperthyroidism and ophthalmopathy. TCRdb used MiXCR to reprocess the multiplex PCR reads, holding one entry per CDR3 protein. The table shows 210,000 or so distinct CDR3 sequences, with over 15% occurring only once. Sequencing used blood. These receptors were taken from a man over 45 with Graves' hyperthyroidism. Both conserved end residues are part of each CDR3.

j_call	v_call	cdr3_aa
TRBJ2-7	TRBV5-1	CASSSTDRRLSYEQYF
TRBJ1-2	TRBV10-2	CASSEGGKNYGYTF
TRBJ2-7	TRBV29-1	CSVEVYGPGGSYEQYF
TRBJ2-1	TRBV14	CASSQDWSSPRDEQFF
TRBJ2-2	TRBV4-2	CASSQDGAAATGELFF
TRBJ2-7	TRBV10-3	CAISERGQGRYEQYF
TRBJ2-7	TRBV6-5	CASSYQFRLAAHYEQYF
TRBJ2-5	TRBV28	CASSPSTSGPQETQYF
TRBJ2-1	TRBV5-1	CASSPFSGYNEQFF
TRBJ1-1	TRBV6-1	CASSSQTRDTEAFF
TRBJ2-2	TRBV7-3	CASRRDFGELFF
TRBJ2-7	TRBV7-9	CASGLGGLNYEQYF
TRBJ1-1	TRBV2	CASSVEGYTEAFF
TRBJ1-2	TRBV7-2	CASSLAGGGNGYTF
TRBJ2-1	TRBV18	CASSPPLYNEQFF
TRBJ2-5	TRBV18	CASSTEGRRETQYF
TRBJ2-7	TRBV10-2	CASRGLEYEQYF
TRBJ2-1	TRBV7-9	CASSLALHQFF
TRBJ2-7	TRBV10-2	CASSDSGSYEQYF
TRBJ2-5	TRBV7-9	CASSRFKGQETQYF
TRBJ1-1	TRBV20-1	CSARGQVEAFF
TRBJ1-2	TRBV4-1	CASSQESTGASWGYTF
TRBJ2-2	TRBV29-1	CSGGTASNTGELFF
TRBJ1-6	TRBV6-1	CASSRLQVTNSPLHF
TRBJ2-7	TRBV20-1	CSARTSGSNEQYF
TRBJ1-3	TRBV15	CATSREEVTFSGNTIYF
TRBJ2-3	TRBV2	CASRTQHTMRWRGSTDTQYF
TRBJ2-1	TRBV27	CASSLAPLTYNEQFF
TRBJ2-7	TRBV6-1	CASSVLVGQGAYEQYF
TRBJ1-1	TRBV11-3	CASGGGGTEAFF
TRBJ1-5	TRBV7-8	CASSADRDQPQHF
TRBJ1-2	TRBV27	CASTLLTGGALSGYTF
TRBJ1-5	TRBV20-1	CSAHPSGDSNQPQHF
TRBJ2-1	TRBV5-1	CASSPTLAGMALSSYNEQFF
TRBJ1-5	TRBV20-1	CSAGLGQYSNQPQHF
TRBJ2-2	TRBV7-3	CASSSGTGDQTNTGELFF
TRBJ2-1	TRBV2	CASTRLGAYNEQFF
TRBJ2-5	TRBV2	CASSEIAGGSETQYF
TRBJ2-5	TRBV7-2	CASSLVRGETQYF
TRBJ1-3	TRBV27	CASSLQGSDTIYF
TRBJ2-3	TRBV12-3/TRBV12-4	CASGGQATDTQYF
TRBJ2-3	TRBV20-1	CSAKGDTDTQYF
TRBJ1-1	TRBV11-3	CASSLVQDTEAFF
TRBJ2-5	TRBV2	CASSITGTSGRTKYF
TRBJ2-7	TRBV19	CASTSTSGYEQYF
TRBJ2-7	TRBV19	CASSITASSCEQYF
TRBJ2-3	TRBV27	CATRTLAQVTDTQYF
TRBJ2-3	TRBV2	CASKGGTSTDTQYF
TRBJ1-5	TRBV18	CASSPRGTWNQPQHF
TRBJ2-2	TRBV10-3	CAISDSGRARGELFF